One sample yielded the 3 T cell receptor beta chains listed below, sequenced in a study of cytomegalovirus exposure and HLA in healthy donors. The PCR employed 60 Vbeta primers together with 13 Jbeta primers. The assay was immunoSEQ multiplex PCR, and TCRdb's table has in-frame clones only and misses some. The table lists about 270,000 clones, around 65% of them singletons. The sequenced material came from PBMCs. The receptors here all came from a female donor in good health and CMV-seronegative.

V and J are TRBV14 and TRBJ2-7, with D perhaps matching TRBD2 (5 bases). The V gene's germline CDR1 is SGHDN and CDR2 FVKESK. Deletions cut 4 bases from V and 7 bases from J, with 20 bases between. This CDR3 spans 15 amino acids. The CDR3 DNA reads TGTGCCAGCAGCCCGGTCGAGGGTCCCCGGAGGGAGCAGTACTTC. Translation gives CASSPVEGPRREQYF. Full variable domain (remainder filled in from reference TRBV14 and TRBJ2-7): EAGVTQFPSHSVIEKGQTVTLRCDPISGHDNLYWYRRVMGKEIKFLLHFVKESKQDESGMPNNRFLAERTGGTYSTLKVQPAELEDSGVYFCASSPVEGPRREQYFGPGTRLTVT.

The J gene is TRBJ2-1, the V gene TRBV29-1; possibly TRBD1 for D (6 bases). CDR3 length: 14 amino acids. The germline gives CDR1 SQVTM, CDR2 ANQGSEA. V dropped 7 bases and J dropped 1 base, with 14 bases sitting between them. The CDR3 reads CSAKRGQSYNEQFF. The CDR3 region has the DNA TGCAGCGCTAAGAGGGGACAATCCTACAATGAGCAGTTCTTC.

The DNA of the CDR3 is TGTGCCACCAGCAGAGACAGGGGTGAGCAGTTCTTC. Translation: CATSRDRGEQFF. This sequence joins TRBV15 and TRBJ2-1, with a possible D match to TRBD1 (6 bases). Germline V lookup: CDR1 LNHNV, CDR2 YYDKDF (reference sequence). CDR3 length: 12 amino acids. V lost 0 bases and J 9 bases, leaving 6 bases between the germline ends.